Listed below are T cell receptor beta chains from one sample, sequenced in a study of shared clonotypes between healthy human individuals. Sequencing was performed with immunoSEQ multiplex PCR; in TCRdb, only in-frame clones are kept and a portion is missing. The table shows about a million clones, with about 75% occurring only once. The sequenced sample was memory CD4+ T cells sorted from blood. The receptors here all came from a man in his late teens or twenties in good health. The CDR3 runs from the conserved cysteine through the conserved F or W. A D gene is named only where the DNA matches it firmly. Only some rows state a clone size, as once, few, many or a class for expanded clones.

j_call	clone_size	v_call	d_call	cdr3_aa	cdr3_nt
TRBJ2-1	-	TRBV18	-	CASSPEKTGYNEQFF	TGTGCCAGCTCACCGGAAAAGACAGGTTACAATGAGCAGTTCTTC
TRBJ2-1	-	TRBV9	-	CASSLGTVYNEQFF	TGTGCCAGCAGCCTCGGGACGGTTTACAATGAGCAGTTCTTC
TRBJ2-5	-	TRBV7-2	TRBD2	CASSSRTSLAWETQYF	TGTGCCAGCAGCTCCCGGACTAGTCTTGCTTGGGAGACCCAGTACTTC
TRBJ1-1	-	TRBV29-1	-	CSGRTANTEAFF	TGCAGCGGACGGACAGCGAACACTGAAGCTTTCTTT
TRBJ1-1	-	TRBV30	-	CAWSLSRVGTEAFF	TGTGCCTGGAGTCTGAGCAGGGTAGGGACTGAAGCTTTCTTT
TRBJ1-6	few	TRBV5-1	-	CASSGTGANSPLHF	TGCGCCAGCAGCGGGACGGGGGCCAATTCACCCCTCCACTTT
TRBJ2-1	-	TRBV7-9	TRBD1	CASSSSRQGFSNEQFF	TGTGCCAGCAGCTCGTCACGACAGGGGTTCAGCAATGAGCAGTTCTTC
TRBJ1-2	-	TRBV28	-	CASSLSYIAQGSGYTF	TGTGCCAGCAGTCTAAGCTACATCGCGCAGGGTTCTGGCTACACCTTC
TRBJ1-2	-	TRBV7-9	-	CASSPRAAEIYGYTF	TGTGCCAGCAGCCCCCGGGCCGCAGAAATCTATGGCTACACCTTC
TRBJ1-3	-	TRBV7-2	-	CASARYSGNTIYF	TGTGCCAGCGCAAGGTATTCCGGAAACACCATATATTTT
TRBJ2-5	-	TRBV6-1	-	CASREGLSGRETQYF	TGTGCCAGCAGGGAGGGGTTGTCAGGGCGGGAGACCCAGTACTTC
TRBJ1-1	-	TRBV10-3	-	CATQPGDTEAFF	TGTGCCACCCAGCCCGGGGACACTGAAGCTTTCTTT
TRBJ2-7	-	TRBV6-1	-	CASTEGYEQYF	TGTGCCAGCACTGAGGGGTACGAGCAGTACTTC
TRBJ2-7	-	TRBV11-2	TRBD1	CASSGDRAYEQYF	TGTGCCAGCAGCGGGGACAGGGCCTACGAGCAGTACTTC
TRBJ2-5	-	TRBV7-7	-	CASSLGGPETQYF	TGTGCTAGCAGCTTAGGAGGTCCGGAGACCCAGTACTTC
TRBJ2-5	-	TRBV30	TRBD2	CASSGNGETQYF	TGTGCCTCTAGCGGGAACGGCGAGACCCAGTACTTC
TRBJ1-2	few	TRBV25-1	-	CASSELGYGYTF	TGTGCCAGCAGTGAATTGGGCTATGGCTACACCTTC
TRBJ2-2	-	TRBV30	-	CAWSPHSGLVAGELFF	TGTGCCTGGAGCCCTCATTCCGGTCTCGTAGCCGGGGAGCTGTTTTTT
TRBJ2-1	-	TRBV5-1	-	CASRTETSNEQFF	TGCGCCAGCAGAACCGAGACCAGCAATGAGCAGTTCTTC
TRBJ1-3	-	TRBV18	-	CASSPPGTMRASGNTIYF	TGTGCCAGCTCACCACCGGGAACCATGCGGGCCTCTGGAAACACCATATATTTT
TRBJ2-1	once	TRBV18	TRBD2	CASSASGSYNEQFF	TGTGCCAGCTCGGCTAGCGGGTCCTACAATGAGCAGTTCTTC
TRBJ2-7	-	TRBV6-5	TRBD1	CASRQPGTAYEQYF	TGTGCCAGCAGGCAGCCCGGGACAGCCTACGAGCAGTACTTC
TRBJ2-1	-	TRBV27	-	CASSYRDPQNEQFF	TGTGCCAGCAGTTACCGGGACCCACAAAATGAGCAGTTCTTC
TRBJ2-5	-	TRBV7-9	TRBD1	CASSFKRNRGEETQYF	TGTGCCAGCAGCTTTAAACGGAACAGGGGAGAAGAGACCCAGTACTTC
TRBJ1-3	-	TRBV28	-	CASSPGAQNTIYF	TGTGCCAGCAGCCCCGGGGCCCAAAACACCATATATTTT
TRBJ1-1	-	TRBV18	TRBD1	CASSLLGPGTENTEAFF	TGTGCCAGCTCACTTTTGGGCCCCGGGACAGAGAACACTGAAGCTTTCTTT
TRBJ2-3	-	TRBV9	TRBD2	CASSVVGLADTQYF	TGTGCCAGCAGCGTAGTCGGACTAGCGGATACGCAGTATTTT
TRBJ1-1	-	TRBV29-1	TRBD1	CSVQGQSAGTEAFF	TGCAGCGTCCAGGGACAGAGCGCGGGCACTGAAGCTTTCTTT
TRBJ1-1	-	TRBV15	-	CATSRDRGGNTEAFF	TGTGCCACCAGCAGAGATCGGGGCGGGAACACTGAAGCTTTCTTT
TRBJ2-3	-	TRBV10-3	-	CAISGGASTDTQYF	TGTGCCATCAGTGGGGGGGCTAGCACAGATACGCAGTATTTT
TRBJ2-1	-	TRBV5-1	-	CASSSIGRINEQFF	TGCGCCAGCAGCTCCATCGGACGAATCAATGAGCAGTTCTTC
TRBJ2-7	-	TRBV11-2	-	CASSSRVGGLDEQYF	TGTGCCAGCAGCTCGAGGGTGGGGGGGCTTGACGAGCAGTACTTC
TRBJ2-3	-	TRBV7-9	TRBD1	CASSSGGTGFTDTQYF	TGTGCCAGCAGCTCCGGCGGGACAGGATTCACAGATACGCAGTATTTT